In this sample, the clone carrying this T cell receptor (beta chain) turned up once. Sequencing was performed with immunoSEQ multiplex PCR; in TCRdb, only in-frame clones are kept and a portion is missing. The table shows about 180,000 clones, with around 83% occurring only once. This entry comes from a study of blood T cell repertoires in COVID-19. The origin of this receptor is a woman in her 70s with COVID-19, enrolled during active disease. Sequencing was done on a sample of peripheral blood.

The CDR3 spells CASSLYGGAGGYTF. As DNA, the CDR3 is TGTGCCAGCAGCCTATACGGCGGGGCGGGGGGCTACACCTTC. The chain joins TRBV3-1 (or the pseudogene TRBV3-2) to TRBJ1-2; weak D call: TRBD1 (5 bases). V lost 4 bases, J lost 8 bases, and 17 bases lay in between. CDR3 size: 14 residues. Looked up from germline, CDR1 is LGHDT and CDR2 is YNNKEL (reference sequence).